Listed here are 7 T cell receptor beta chains from one sample, sequenced in a study of Graves' ophthalmopathy and Graves' hyperthyroidism. The study amplified TCR beta CDR3 regions using RNA transcripts. HTBI-primed first-round RT-PCR preceded second-round multiplex PCR. Each CDR3 protein gets one entry after TCRdb re-called the multiplex PCR reads with MiXCR. The data hold about 220,000 distinct CDR3 sequences, with roughly 21% observed a single time. Sequencing was carried out using peripheral blood. Every receptor here comes from a woman aged 45-60 years with Graves' ophthalmopathy.

The rearrangement joins TRBV12-3 or TRBV12-4 to TRBJ1-1; 7 nucleotides match TRBD1. V lost 3 bases and J lost 6; bases outside the gene matches: 4. The CDR3 totals 13 residues. The CDR3 nucleotides read TGTGCCAGCAGTTTGGGAGGGGGCCCTGAAGCTTTCTTT. Translation: CASSLGGGPEAFF.

This clonotype has ten or more counts. V usage is TRBV12-3 or TRBV12-4 and J usage is TRBJ2-7; 7 bases match TRBD2. CDR3 length equals 17 residues. Trimming removed 6 bases from V and 2 bases from J; junction bases left unmatched: 16. CDR3: CASSPGVGREKAYEQYF. Written as DNA, the CDR3 is TGTGCCAGCAGCCCGGGTGTCGGGCGGGAGAAGGCCTACGAGCAGTACTTC.

This clonotype was counted at least ten times. The chain uses TRBV7-8 and TRBJ1-5; D unclear. V lost 1 base and J lost 7, with 5 bases in between. In germline, CDR1 is SGHVS, CDR2 FQNEAQ. This CDR3 comprises 12 residues. This CDR3 reads CASSLVEQPQHF. The CDR3 coding sequence is TGTGCCAGCAGCTTAGTAGAGCAGCCCCAGCATTTT.

This clonotype was recorded many times. The genes are TRBV14 and TRBJ1-1, with D unclear. V was clipped by 4 bases and J by 3 bases, with 18 bases between them. The CDR3 has 16 amino acids. CDR1 is SGHDN, CDR2 FVKESK, per germline. The CDR3 DNA follows: TGTGCCAGCAGCCGGGGTTCCGTTACTTTGTACACTGAAGCTTTCTTT. It codes for CASSRGSVTLYTEAFF.

This clonotype has ten or more counts. The chain uses TRBV4-2 and TRBJ2-7; D might be TRBD2 (5 bases). Between the trimmed V and J ends, which lost 1 base and 0 bases, there was a span of 7 bases. This CDR3 is 14 amino acids long. Per germline, CDR1 LGHNA and CDR2 YNFKEQ. The CDR3 sequence: CASSQAGDSYEQYF. The CDR3 region has the DNA TGTGCCAGCAGCCAAGCCGGGGACTCCTACGAGCAGTACTTC.

This clonotype was counted at least ten times. This chain uses TRBV14 with TRBJ2-5, with unresolved D. Trimming stripped 2 bases from V and 1 base from J, with 11 bases between. Germline CDR1 reads SGHDN; CDR2 reads FVKESK. This CDR3 has 15 residues. CDR3 sequence: CASSQSIQSQETQYF. The CDR3 bases are TGTGCCAGCAGCCAATCTATTCAGTCCCAAGAGACCCAGTACTTC.

Ten or more counts support this clonotype. This sequence joins TRBV25-1 and TRBJ2-7; maybe TRBD1 (6 bases). CDR3 size: 12 residues. V was cut by 6 bases and J by 4 bases, with 10 bases left in between. Germline CDR1 reads MGHDK; CDR2 reads SYGVNS. The CDR3 DNA is TGTGCCAGCAGCACAGGGAGTTACGAGCAGTACTTC. It specifies CASSTGSYEQYF.